The present T cell receptor beta chain was sequenced within a study of shared clonotypes between healthy human individuals. Regarding the study as a whole: In a few donors, around 4.5% of naive CD4 clonotypes appeared in common.

Notes on this clone: Its antigen is not identified.

In germline, CDR1 is MGHDK, CDR2 SYGVNS. J gave up 3 bases and V 5 bases, and 4 bases lay outside the gene matches. The CDR3 is made up of 14 amino acids. Sequenced by immunoSEQ multiplex PCR; TCRdb stores in-frame clones only, minus some. Of 640,000 or so clones in the sample, around 72% were seen once. Sequenced input: memory CD4+ T cells sorted from blood. Subset described: CD45RA-negative fraction. The chain has TRBV25-1 and TRBJ1-2, with TRBD1 matching over 9 bases. The clonotype comes from a woman in her twenties or thirties in good health. CDR3 nucleotide sequence: TGTGCCAGCAGTAGTACAGGGGGCCACTATGGCTACACCTTC. Translating it yields CASSSTGGHYGYTF.